This T cell receptor (beta chain) is from a study of beta chain features in type 1 diabetes. Broader study findings: All four CD4+ subsets of Type 1 diabetes patients contained TCRB CDR3s that were moderately but significantly shorter.

The investigators reverse transcribed all of the isolated RNA, so they sequenced expressed TCRB transcripts. The data were produced by immunoSEQ multiplex PCR, yet TCRdb's version contains in-frame clones alone and is incomplete. The sample gives about 170,000 clones, around 8% of which show up once; roughly 0.97% is in the top ten. Concerning this clone: Its antigen is as yet unknown.

The sample comprised central memory CD4+ T cells from blood. This receptor was identified in a woman aged 40 to 55 with type 1 diabetes.

The CDR3 loop is CASSFIQRGGYTF. The CDR3, as DNA: TGTGCCAGCAGTTTTATTCAACGGGGAGGCTACACCTTC. The chain has TRBV6-1 and TRBJ1-2; no reliable D call. This CDR3 has 13 amino acids. V lost 5 bases to trimming and J lost 8 bases, with 15 bases between them. Germline CDR1 MNHNS, CDR2 SASEGT.